A single TCR beta chain is shown here with its context. The source of the sample is a study of cytomegalovirus exposure and HLA in healthy donors. Losses at the gene ends were 1 base for V and 7 bases for J; bases not matched to a gene: 8. CDR3 size: 16 residues. CDR1 MNHEY and CDR2 SMNVEV come from the germline V gene (reference sequence). The PCR employed 60 Vbeta primers together with 13 Jbeta primers. Libraries were prepared by immunoSEQ multiplex PCR; TCRdb keeps only in-frame clonotypes and omits some of them. The table lists some 120,000 clones, 7% to 9.5% of them singletons. The rearrangement joins TRBV27 to TRBJ2-1; TRBD2 agrees at 9 bases. The receptor was derived from a woman aged 40 to 50 in good health and CMV-seropositive. Input material: PBMCs. CDR3 residues: CASSLLASGGRNEQFF. CDR3 bases: TGTGCCAGCAGTTTATTAGCAAGCGGGGGGCGGAATGAGCAGTTCTTC.